Listed below are T cell receptor beta chains from one sample, sequenced in a study of blood T cell repertoires in COVID-19. TCRdb's table, derived via immunoSEQ multiplex PCR, lists solely in-frame clones and lacks some. Here the sample spans around 170,000 clones, approximately 88% being singletons. The sample consisted of peripheral blood. The origin of the receptors is a woman aged 30 to 39 with acute or convalescent COVID-19. CDR3s include the opening cysteine and the closing phenylalanine or tryptophan. The D gene is left open where the match is weak. Not every row has a clone size; where given, it reads once, few, many or a size class.

D	V	size	J	DNA	CDR3
TRBD1	TRBV29-1	-	TRBJ2-7	TGCAGCGTTGGCGGGACAGGATCTTACCGCGAGCAGTACTTC	CSVGGTGSYREQYF
-	TRBV27	-	TRBJ1-2	TGTGCCAGCACCTTTACAGTTAGCTATGGCTACACCTTC	CASTFTVSYGYTF
-	TRBV9	-	TRBJ2-3	TGTGCCAGCAGCGTCGGAGAGGATGATACGCAGTATTTT	CASSVGEDDTQYF
TRBD2	TRBV10-2	once	TRBJ2-7	TGCGCCAGCATCCCTCTAGCGGGAGAGACCTACGAGCAGTACTTC	CASIPLAGETYEQYF
-	TRBV2	-	TRBJ2-7	TGTGCCAGCAGAGGCCACAGGGCCAATGAGGTGTACGAGCAGTACTTC	CASRGHRANEVYEQYF
TRBD2	TRBV7-6	-	TRBJ2-3	TGTGCCAGCAGCTTAGGGGGACTAGGCACAGATACGCAGTATTTT	CASSLGGLGTDTQYF
-	TRBV10-1	-	TRBJ2-2	TGCGCCAGCAGTGAGTCCGTCGCGGCCGGGGAGCTGTTTTTT	CASSESVAAGELFF
-	TRBV1	-	TRBJ2-1	TGCACCAGCAGCCAAGTCCAGGGGAAATCCTACAATGAGCAGTTCTTC	CTSSQVQGKSYNEQFF
-	TRBV9	-	TRBJ1-2	TGTGCCAGCAGCGTAGATTCAGTCTATGGCTACACCTTC	CASSVDSVYGYTF
TRBD1	TRBV7-8	-	TRBJ1-2	TGTGCCAGCAGCCGAGGTGGACAGGGGGAATATGGCTACACCTTC	CASSRGGQGEYGYTF
-	TRBV27	once	TRBJ2-3	TGTGCCAGCAGGCCAAGCGGTTCGGGTACGCAGTATTTT	CASRPSGSGTQYF
-	TRBV5-1	-	TRBJ2-1	TGCGCCAGCAGCTTGGGGCTCGGGGGAGGTGGCAATGAGCAGTTCTTC	CASSLGLGGGGNEQFF
-	TRBV29-1	-	TRBJ2-5	TGCAGCGTTGGATGGCCTGAGACCCAGTACTTC	CSVGWPETQYF
TRBD2	TRBV5-6	-	TRBJ2-3	TGTGCCAGCAGCTTCGCGGGAGGTTGGGGTACGCAGTATTTT	CASSFAGGWGTQYF
-	TRBV7-9	-	TRBJ1-2	TGTGCCAGCAGCAGGTCCAGGGGCGCCTTCTATGGCTACACCTTC	CASSRSRGAFYGYTF
-	TRBV5-1	-	TRBJ2-1	TGCGCCAGCAGCCCAGACTCTCATAATGAGCAGTTCTTC	CASSPDSHNEQFF
-	TRBV4-2	-	TRBJ1-1	TGTGCCAGCAGCCAAGAGGGCACTTACACTGAAGCTTTCTTT	CASSQEGTYTEAFF
TRBD1	TRBV6-6	-	TRBJ2-1	TGTGCCAGCAGTTACGGGACAGGGGGCGGGGATGAGCAGTTCTTC	CASSYGTGGGDEQFF
TRBD2	TRBV2	-	TRBJ2-3	TGTGCCAGCGGAGGGCAGACTAGCGGGAGTTGGGGAGATACGCAGTATTTT	CASGGQTSGSWGDTQYF
-	TRBV19	-	TRBJ2-1	TGTGCCAGTAACGACTACTCCTACAATGAGCAGTTCTTC	CASNDYSYNEQFF
-	TRBV5-8	-	TRBJ1-5	TGTGCCAGCAGCTTGGATGGGGCTAGTCAGCCCCAGCATTTT	CASSLDGASQPQHF
-	TRBV21-1	-	TRBJ1-2	TGTGCCCGCGAGGGGGAGGGCTATGGCTACACCTTC	CAREGEGYGYTF
-	TRBV9	once	TRBJ2-3	TGTGCCAGCAGCCTCCTCCTAGATACGCAGTATTTT	CASSLLLDTQYF
-	TRBV18	-	TRBJ2-7	TGTGCCAGCTCACCGAGCTCCTACGAGCAGTACTTC	CASSPSSYEQYF
TRBD2	TRBV29-1	-	TRBJ2-7	TGCAGGGGACTAGCGGGGGCTACCCAGTACTTC	CRGLAGATQYF
-	TRBV6-5	-	TRBJ2-5	TGTGCCTCCACACCGAACCAAGAGACCCAGTACTTC	CASTPNQETQYF